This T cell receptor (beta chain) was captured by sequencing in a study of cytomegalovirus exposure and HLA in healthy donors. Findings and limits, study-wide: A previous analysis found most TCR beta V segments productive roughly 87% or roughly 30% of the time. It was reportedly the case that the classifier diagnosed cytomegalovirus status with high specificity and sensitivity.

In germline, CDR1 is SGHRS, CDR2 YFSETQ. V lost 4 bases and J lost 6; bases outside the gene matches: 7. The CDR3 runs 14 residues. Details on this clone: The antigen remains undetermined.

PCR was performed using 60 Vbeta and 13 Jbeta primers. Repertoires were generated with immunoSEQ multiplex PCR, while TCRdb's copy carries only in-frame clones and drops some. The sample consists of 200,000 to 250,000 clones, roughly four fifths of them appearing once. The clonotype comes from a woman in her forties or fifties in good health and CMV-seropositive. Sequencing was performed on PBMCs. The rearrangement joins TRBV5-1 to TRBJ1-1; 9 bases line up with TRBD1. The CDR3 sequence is CASSRDRDLSEAFF. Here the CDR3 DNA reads TGCGCCAGCAGCCGGGACAGGGATTTATCTGAAGCTTTCTTT.